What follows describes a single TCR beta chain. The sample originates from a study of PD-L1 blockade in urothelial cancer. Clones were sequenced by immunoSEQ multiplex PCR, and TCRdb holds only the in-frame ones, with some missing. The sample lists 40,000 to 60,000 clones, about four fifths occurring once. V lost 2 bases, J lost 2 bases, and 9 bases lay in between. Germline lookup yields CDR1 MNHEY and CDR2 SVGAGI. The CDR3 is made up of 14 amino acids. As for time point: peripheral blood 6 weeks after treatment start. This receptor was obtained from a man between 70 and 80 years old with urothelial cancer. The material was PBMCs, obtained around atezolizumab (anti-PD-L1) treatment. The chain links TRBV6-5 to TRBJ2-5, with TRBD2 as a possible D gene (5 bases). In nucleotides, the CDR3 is TGTGCCAGCAGTTACGGGCCGGGACAAGAGACCCAGTACTTC. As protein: CASSYGPGQETQYF.